Listed below are T cell receptor beta chains from one sample, sequenced in a study of blood T cell dynamics during melanoma immunotherapy. Assay: immunoSEQ multiplex PCR; the TCRdb copy retains only in-frame clones and omits some. The sample includes over 10,000 clones, about 92% seen only once; the top ten take roughly 0.17%. This sample comprised effector memory CD8+ T cells from blood, obtained from a patient treated with checkpoint blockade. The receptors come from a human donor with melanoma. Both conserved end residues are trimmed from each CDR3. Each record gives: CDR3 protein, V gene, D gene, J gene. The D gene is left open where the match is weak.

CDR3aa: ASSIGGSQPQH
v_gene: TRBV28
d_gene: NA
j_gene: TRBJ1-5

CDR3aa: ASSRDRVGTGELF
v_gene: TRBV2
d_gene: TRBD1
j_gene: TRBJ2-2

CDR3aa: ASSAPFGVGNTGELF
v_gene: TRBV2
d_gene: NA
j_gene: TRBJ2-2

CDR3aa: ATTPWTGSYEQY
v_gene: TRBV27
d_gene: TRBD1
j_gene: TRBJ2-7

CDR3aa: ASSVEGRGNQPQH
v_gene: TRBV9
d_gene: NA
j_gene: TRBJ1-5

CDR3aa: ASASGDSYEQY
v_gene: TRBV6-1
d_gene: TRBD2
j_gene: TRBJ2-7

CDR3aa: ASSYGTGSYEQY
v_gene: TRBV5-4
d_gene: TRBD1
j_gene: TRBJ2-7

CDR3aa: ASSADRGYGYT
v_gene: TRBV2
d_gene: TRBD1
j_gene: TRBJ1-2

CDR3aa: ASSIRDTDKETQY
v_gene: TRBV19
d_gene: NA
j_gene: TRBJ2-5

CDR3aa: ASSWTGSGEQY
v_gene: TRBV5-1
d_gene: TRBD1
j_gene: TRBJ2-7